These T cell receptor beta chains were read from a single sample in a study of cytomegalovirus exposure and HLA in healthy donors. Clones were sequenced by immunoSEQ multiplex PCR, and TCRdb holds only the in-frame ones, with some missing. The profile shows about 120,000 clones, 60% to 85% of them singletons. Sequenced material: PBMCs. These receptors were collected from a woman aged 40 to 55 in good health and CMV-seropositive. Each CDR3 is given with its conserved first and last residue. A D gene is named only where the DNA matches it firmly. Rows may omit the clone size; those that give it use once, few, many or a size class.

cdr3_aa: CSVDSPEGFGDYGYTF; cdr3_nt: TGCAGCGTTGACTCCCCCGAGGGATTCGGGGACTATGGCTACACCTTC; d_call: NA; v_call: TRBV29-1; clone_size: NA; cdr3_length: 16; j_call: TRBJ1-2
cdr3_aa: CASSAQGKQYF; cdr3_nt: TGTGCCAGCAGCGCCCAGGGTAAGCAGTACTTC; d_call: NA; v_call: TRBV7-9; clone_size: NA; cdr3_length: 11; j_call: TRBJ2-7
cdr3_aa: CASSPRIGGPPDTQYF; cdr3_nt: TGTGCCAGTAGCCCTAGGATCGGAGGGCCGCCAGATACGCAGTATTTT; d_call: NA; v_call: TRBV19; clone_size: once; cdr3_length: 16; j_call: TRBJ2-3
cdr3_aa: CASSYSGETRWYF; cdr3_nt: TGTGCCAGCAGTTACTCCGGGGAGACTAGGTGGTACTTC; d_call: NA; v_call: TRBV6-5; clone_size: NA; cdr3_length: 13; j_call: TRBJ2-7
cdr3_aa: CASSKGTGGSPLHF; cdr3_nt: TGTGCCAGCAGTAAGGGGACAGGGGGATCACCCCTCCACTTT; d_call: TRBD1; v_call: TRBV6-5; clone_size: NA; cdr3_length: 14; j_call: TRBJ1-6
cdr3_aa: CASSLASGLYNEQFF; cdr3_nt: TGTGCCAGCAGCTTGGCTAGCGGACTTTACAATGAGCAGTTCTTC; d_call: TRBD2; v_call: TRBV5-4; clone_size: NA; cdr3_length: 15; j_call: TRBJ2-1
cdr3_aa: CATSRKAGQETQYF; cdr3_nt: TGTGCCACCAGCAGAAAGGCGGGCCAAGAGACCCAGTACTTC; d_call: NA; v_call: TRBV15; clone_size: NA; cdr3_length: 14; j_call: TRBJ2-5
cdr3_aa: CASSPSSGRNTQYF; cdr3_nt: TGTGCCAGCAGCCCCTCGAGCGGGCGAAATACGCAGTATTTT; d_call: NA; v_call: TRBV7-2; clone_size: NA; cdr3_length: 14; j_call: TRBJ2-3
cdr3_aa: CASKGTLSPQHF; cdr3_nt: TGTGCCAGCAAAGGGACTTTATCACCCCAGCATTTT; d_call: NA; v_call: TRBV2; clone_size: NA; cdr3_length: 12; j_call: TRBJ1-5
cdr3_aa: CASSVDREGEKLFF; cdr3_nt: TGTGCCAGCAGCGTGGACAGGGAGGGTGAAAAACTGTTTTTT; d_call: TRBD1; v_call: TRBV7-9; clone_size: NA; cdr3_length: 14; j_call: TRBJ1-4
cdr3_aa: CASRERTGGYSGANVLTF; cdr3_nt: TGTGCCAGCAGGGAGAGGACAGGGGGTTACTCTGGGGCCAACGTCCTGACTTTC; d_call: TRBD1; v_call: TRBV2; clone_size: once; cdr3_length: 18; j_call: TRBJ2-6